This T cell receptor beta chain appears in the sequencing data of a study of T cell changes during pregnancy in multiple sclerosis. With V trimmed by 3 bases and J by 6 bases, 4 bases remained unmatched. CDR3 length: 14 amino acids. Looked up from germline, CDR1 is MNHEY and CDR2 is SMNVEV (reference sequence). TCRdb's table, derived via immunoSEQ multiplex PCR, lists solely in-frame clones and lacks some. The table shows about 20,000 clones, with more than 85% occurring only once. The clonotype was recovered from a female donor in good health, enrolled as a control in a pregnancy study. Here the sequenced sample was CD8+ T cells from peripheral blood mononuclear cells, taken after pregnancy. V gene TRBV27 combines with J gene TRBJ2-2; 7 positions match TRBD2. For the CDR3, the DNA is TGTGCCAGCAGTTTCCCTGGGGGGGCCGGGGAGCTGTTTTTT. Its translation is CASSFPGGAGELFF.